Here is one T cell receptor (beta chain) with its context. The data were produced by immunoSEQ multiplex PCR, yet TCRdb's version contains in-frame clones alone and is incomplete. The sample shows nearly 350,000 clones, about 90% of them seen only once. Trimming stripped 8 bases from V and 4 bases from J, with 11 bases between. Germline CDR1 reads SGHNT; CDR2 reads YENEEA. The CDR3 extends over 12 amino acids. The data were obtained in a study of blood T cell repertoires in COVID-19. The sequence came from a woman between 18 and 29 years old who had recovered from COVID-19. The sequencing sample was made of peripheral blood. The chain recombines TRBV11-3 with TRBJ1-1; D is possibly TRBD1 (6 bases). This CDR3 is CASATRGTEAFF. The DNA of the CDR3 is TGTGCCAGCGCGACCAGGGGCACTGAAGCTTTCTTT.